Shown below are 9 T cell receptor beta chains from a single sample sequenced in a study of shared clonotypes between healthy human individuals. CD45RO-negative, CCR7-selected cells formed the naive CD8 fraction, which excluded terminally differentiated effector memory CD45RA+ cells. The assay was immunoSEQ multiplex PCR, and TCRdb's table has in-frame clones only and misses some. The sample consists of around 2,000,000 clones, around 96% of them appearing once. The sequenced sample was naive CD8+ T cells sorted from blood. The receptors were gathered from a man younger than 30 in good health.

A remark on this clone: Within the sample, other DNA sequences also encode this same CDR3. The chain has TRBV5-4 and TRBJ1-1; the D is unclear. This CDR3 is built from 13 residues. Germline V CDR1 and CDR2: SGHNT, YYREEE (reference sequence). Deletions cut 4 bases from V and 1 base from J, with 8 bases between. The CDR3 DNA follows: TGTGCCAGCAGCCCCGAGGGGAACACTGAAGCTTTCTTT. It is translated as CASSPEGNTEAFF.

This clone has a single count. The rearrangement joins TRBV15 to TRBJ2-2; D gene ambiguous. The CDR3 spans 17 residues. Germline V gives CDR1 LNHNV, CDR2 YYDKDF (reference sequence). V was shortened by 0 bases and J by 0 bases, with 11 bases between the two germline ends. The chain's CDR3 is CATSREKARPNTGELFF. The CDR3 nucleotides are TGTGCCACCAGCAGAGAGAAGGCCAGACCGAACACCGGGGAGCTGTTTTTT.

V is TRBV18 and J is TRBJ2-7, with 7 bases that match TRBD1. The CDR3 runs to 16 residues. The J segment lost 0 bases and the V segment lost 0 bases, leaving 5 bases of the junction unmatched. CDR1 is KGHSH and CDR2 is LQKENI in the germline V gene. The CDR3, as DNA: TGTGCCAGCTCACCACCGAAGGGGGCCTTCTCCTACGAGCAGTACTTC. The encoded protein is CASSPPKGAFSYEQYF.

This rearrangement joins TRBV5-3 to TRBJ2-7; 7 bases match TRBD1. TRBV5-3 is noted as an ORF with a role that remains uncertain. V was pared by 9 bases and J by 1 base, with 19 bases of the junction left unmatched. The CDR3 contains 17 residues. This CDR3 reads CATSWDSGPLGSYEQYF. In DNA, the CDR3 is TGTGCCACCTCGTGGGACAGTGGGCCCCTGGGGTCCTACGAGCAGTACTTC.

The chain employs TRBV5-1 and TRBJ2-3, with 12 bases lining up with TRBD1. Germline assignment: CDR1 SGHRS and CDR2 YFSETQ. The V segment lost 2 bases and the J segment 5 bases; nucleotides outside the gene matches: 6. CDR3 length: 16 residues. This chain's CDR3 is CASSFMGQGARDTQYF. In DNA, the CDR3 is TGCGCCAGCAGCTTTATGGGACAGGGGGCGAGAGATACGCAGTATTTT.

Note on this clone: Other nucleotide sequences from this sample produce the same CDR3. The chain joins TRBV19 to TRBJ1-5; D remains unclear. The V end was cut by 3 bases, the J end by 1 base, with 7 bases between. Germline values: CDR1 LNHDA, CDR2 SQIVND (reference sequence). This CDR3 has 14 amino acids. CDR3 region: CASSIYLSNQPQHF. The CDR3 DNA sequence: TGTGCCAGTAGTATCTATTTGAGCAATCAGCCCCAGCATTTT.

The CDR3: CASLRQGLDTEAFF. As DNA, the CDR3 is TGTGCCAGTTTGAGACAGGGACTGGATACTGAAGCTTTCTTT. This chain links TRBV27 with TRBJ1-1; 7 bases agree with TRBD1. The CDR3 spans 14 residues. The germline gives CDR1 MNHEY, CDR2 SMNVEV (reference sequence). V lost 9 bases to trimming and J lost 5 bases; unmatched junction nucleotides: 12.

Of note for this clone: The same CDR3 is also encoded by other DNA sequences in this sample. V gene TRBV29-1 combines with J gene TRBJ2-1; 11 bases line up with TRBD2. CDR3 length: 15 amino acids. Trimming at V came to 1 base and at J to 4 bases, leaving 3 bases not matched to a gene. From germline, CDR1 is SQVTM and CDR2 ANQGSEA. CDR3 nucleotide sequence: TGCAGCGTTGAAGGGACTAGCGGGTCATACAATGAGCAGTTCTTC. Translating gives CSVEGTSGSYNEQFF.

V gene TRBV13 combines with J gene TRBJ1-2; 10 bases map to TRBD1. The CDR3 covers 13 residues. In germline, CDR1 is PRHDT, CDR2 FYEKMQ (reference sequence). V gave up 3 bases and J gave up 8 bases; unmatched junction bases: 3. This CDR3 is CASSFGTGDGYTF. The CDR3 DNA is TGTGCCAGCAGCTTCGGGACAGGGGACGGCTACACCTTC.